Following are 21 T cell receptor beta chains from one sample sequenced in a study of cytomegalovirus exposure and HLA in healthy donors. Assay: immunoSEQ multiplex PCR; the TCRdb copy retains only in-frame clones and omits some. The sample contains 200,000 to 300,000 clones, more than 85% of which appear only once. The material sequenced was PBMCs. Receptor source: a man between 18 and 29 years old in good health and CMV-seropositive.

This clone is a singleton in its sample. The genes are TRBV27 and TRBJ2-3; 11 nucleotides align to TRBD1. The CDR3 has 14 amino acids. Germline CDR1 is MNHEY and CDR2 is SMNVEV (reference sequence). With 8 bases clipped from V and 5 bases from J, the junction kept 6 bases outside the gene matches. CDR3 sequence (DNA): TGTGCCAGCGCGGACAGGGGGCGCCGAGATACGCAGTATTTT. Translated: CASADRGRRDTQYF.

The genes are TRBV7-2 and TRBJ2-7; D is unresolved. Looked up from germline, CDR1 is SGHTA and CDR2 is FQGNSA. The CDR3 extends over 11 amino acids. V lost 7 bases and J 0 bases, leaving 4 bases between the germline ends. As DNA, the CDR3 is TGTGCCAGCACTAGCTCCTACGAGCAGTACTTC. It encodes CASTSSYEQYF.

The genes are TRBV7-2 and TRBJ1-2, with 12 bases matching TRBD1. The ends lost 1 base at V and 8 bases at J; junction bases unmatched: 11. Germline loops: CDR1 SGHTA, CDR2 FQGNSA. The CDR3 runs 17 residues. DNA of the CDR3: TGTGCCAGCAGCTTAGTCCAAACGGGACAGGGGGCGTTAGGCTACACCTTC. Translated: CASSLVQTGQGALGYTF.

The J gene is TRBJ2-2, the V gene TRBV7-2; 12 bases are a match to TRBD2. CDR3 length: 17 residues. Germline V gives CDR1 SGHTA, CDR2 FQGNSA. V was pared by 5 bases and J by 8 bases, with 12 bases of the junction left unmatched. CDR3 sequence reads: CASSKYPGTSGWGELFF. The CDR3 DNA reads as TGTGCCAGCAGCAAGTACCCCGGGACTAGCGGGTGGGGGGAGCTGTTTTTT.

This clone was counted ten times or more. This rearrangement joins TRBV15 to TRBJ1-3; no definite D call. V lost 0 bases and J 5 bases, leaving 2 bases between the germline ends. This CDR3 has 12 residues. Germline V CDR1 and CDR2: LNHNV, YYDKDF (reference sequence). The CDR3 bases are TGTGCCACCAGCAGAGATAGAAACACCATATATTTT. This codes for CATSRDRNTIYF.

In its sample, this clone was seen a few times. The V gene is TRBV28, the J gene TRBJ1-2; D ambiguous. This CDR3 has 14 residues. Per germline, CDR1 MDHEN and CDR2 SYDVKM. Trimming removed 6 bases from V and 0 bases from J, with 11 bases in between. The CDR3 reads CASREGTANYGYTF. The CDR3 nucleotides read TGTGCCAGCAGGGAGGGAACGGCTAACTATGGCTACACCTTC.

This clone was found once. The chain has TRBV7-9 and TRBJ1-1; TRBD1 aligns across 8 bases. The CDR3 extends over 14 amino acids. Germline V gene sequence: CDR1 SEHNR, CDR2 FQNEAQ (reference sequence). Trimming cost V 5 bases and J 5 bases; bases outside gene matches: 7. CDR3 amino acids: CASSPRTGRTEAFF. The DNA for the CDR3 is TGTGCCAGCAGCCCCCGGACAGGGAGGACTGAAGCTTTCTTT.

The chain employs TRBV4-1 and TRBJ2-7, with 9 bases fitting TRBD1. The CDR3 consists of 16 residues. The germline V gene has CDR1 MGHRA and CDR2 YSYEKL. J gave up 2 bases and V 0 bases, and 5 bases lay outside the gene matches. CDR3 amino acids: CASSQDSRTGAYEQYF. The CDR3 DNA follows: TGCGCCAGCAGCCAAGATTCGAGGACAGGGGCCTACGAGCAGTACTTC.

The chain couples TRBV5-5 to TRBJ2-7, with D unresolved. The V end lost 6 bases, the J end lost 1 base, and 17 bases lay between the germline ends. CDR1 is SGHKS, CDR2 YYEKEE, per germline (reference sequence). This CDR3 is 15 amino acids long. This chain's CDR3 is CASNLISGPSYEQYF. CDR3 bases: TGTGCCAGCAACCTGATATCCGGGCCGTCCTACGAGCAGTACTTC.

In its sample, this clone was seen once. This chain uses TRBV6-4 with TRBJ1-5; no clear D gene. The length of the CDR3 is 17 residues. In germline, CDR1 is MRHNA, CDR2 SNTAGT. V lost 0 bases and J 0 bases, leaving 12 bases between the germline ends. DNA of the CDR3: TGTGCCAGCAGTGACTCGACCCTAACGGTTAGCAATCAGCCCCAGCATTTT. Amino acid sequence: CASSDSTLTVSNQPQHF.

The chain links TRBV20-1 to TRBJ2-1; D uncertain. Germline loops: CDR1 DFQATT, CDR2 SNEGSKA (reference sequence). CDR3 length: 11 amino acids. V was trimmed by 1 base and J by 9 bases, leaving 7 bases between them. CDR3 protein: CSARVGREQFF. DNA for the CDR3: TGCAGTGCTAGAGTGGGCCGTGAGCAGTTCTTC.

The CDR3, as DNA: TGTGCCAGCAGAATTACAGGGGGTGCTTACGGCTACACCTTC. As protein: CASRITGGAYGYTF. The chain uses TRBV2 and TRBJ1-2; TRBD1 aligns across 8 bases. V lost 6 bases, J lost 8 bases, and 11 bases stayed unmatched. CDR3 length equals 14 residues. Germline-derived CDR1 and CDR2 are SNHLY and FYNNEI.

The rearrangement links TRBV28 to TRBJ2-2; possible D gene TRBD2, 5 bases. The length of the CDR3 is 14 residues. Germline V gene data show CDR1 as MDHEN and CDR2 as SYDVKM. V was pared by 8 bases and J by 5 bases, with 15 bases between. CDR3 amino acids: CASRSRGWTGELFF. DNA of the CDR3: TGTGCCAGCCGGTCCCGGGGATGGACCGGGGAGCTGTTTTTT.

The chain couples TRBV6-1 to TRBJ2-7, with a weak D call TRBD2 (6 bases). Germline CDR1 MNHNS, CDR2 SASEGT. With 4 bases removed from V and 3 bases from J, the gap between germline ends came to 13 bases. This CDR3 has 14 residues. The DNA for the CDR3 is TGTGCCAGCAGTGTAGGTATGGAGGGCTACGAGCAGTACTTC. Amino acids: CASSVGMEGYEQYF.

The chain links TRBV7-2 to TRBJ2-7; D gene uncertain. CDR1 and CDR2 (germline): SGHTA, FQGNSA. The CDR3 contains 11 residues. V gave up 4 bases and J gave up 4 bases, with 5 bases separating them. The CDR3 loop is CASSSVYEQYF. The CDR3 nucleotides are TGTGCCAGCAGCTCCGTATACGAGCAGTACTTC.

The chain employs TRBV15 and TRBJ1-1; D gene uncertain. Germline-derived CDR1 and CDR2 are LNHNV and YYDKDF (reference sequence). V lost 5 bases to trimming and J lost 7 bases, with 14 bases between them. The CDR3 runs 13 residues. CDR3 DNA sequence: TGTGCCACCAGCGAACAGAGGAACCATGAAGCTTTCTTT. It translates to CATSEQRNHEAFF. The whole variable domain, filled in from reference TRBV15 and TRBJ1-1, reads DAMVIQNPRYQVTQFGKPVTLSCSQTLNHNVMYWYQQKSSQAPKLLFHYYDKDFNNEADTPDNFQSRRPNTSFCFLDIRSPGLGDTAMYLCATSEQRNHEAFFGQGTRLTVV.

This sequence joins TRBV5-6 and TRBJ2-2, with no clear D. Germline V lookup: CDR1 SGHDT, CDR2 YYEEEE. V was cut by 0 bases and J by 5 bases, with 8 bases left in between. The CDR3 runs to 14 residues. The CDR3 loop is CASSLGPGTGELFF. The CDR3 nucleotides are TGTGCCAGCAGCTTGGGTCCCGGGACCGGGGAGCTGTTTTTT.

V usage is TRBV5-1 and J usage is TRBJ2-7; a weak D match, TRBD2 (6 bases). Deletions cut 4 bases from V and 3 bases from J, with 17 bases between. CDR3 length: 15 amino acids. Germline CDR1 and CDR2: SGHRS and YFSETQ. This CDR3 is CASSPRDLLGYEQYF. In nucleotides, the CDR3 is TGCGCCAGCAGCCCGAGGGACTTGCTCGGCTACGAGCAGTACTTC. The variable domain in full, with the rest retrieved from reference TRBV5-1 and TRBJ2-7, is KAGVTQTPRYLIKTRGQQVTLSCSPISGHRSVSWYQQTPGQGLQFLFEYFSETQRNKGNFPGRFSGRQFSNSRSEMNVSTLELGDSALYLCASSPRDLLGYEQYFGPGTRLTVT.

The V gene is TRBV13, the J gene TRBJ1-2; TRBD1 might be the D (5 bases). CDR1 PRHDT and CDR2 FYEKMQ come from the germline V gene (reference sequence). The CDR3 totals 15 residues. Trimming pared 0 bases from V and 2 bases from J, leaving 10 bases between. The CDR3, as DNA: TGTGCCAGCAGCTTAGGTCGGCAGGGCAACTATGGCTACACCTTC. The encoded protein is CASSLGRQGNYGYTF.

The CDR3 reads CASATGQGGLRAGELFF. The CDR3 DNA follows: TGTGCCAGCGCGACTGGACAGGGGGGCTTGAGGGCCGGGGAGCTGTTTTTT. V and J are TRBV28 and TRBJ2-2, with TRBD1 identical over 10 bases. J gave up 6 bases and V 8 bases, and 15 bases lay outside the gene matches. CDR1 and CDR2 from the germline V gene are MDHEN and SYDVKM. The CDR3 is 17 amino acids.

This chain uses TRBV30 with TRBJ2-1, with TRBD1 matching over 12 bases. The V gene's germline CDR1 is GTSNPN and CDR2 SVGIG (reference sequence). The V and J ends lost 5 bases and 1 base, in that order; junction bases with no gene match: 6. The CDR3 length is 16 residues. The CDR3 loop reads CAWSRDRGPSYNEQFF. The CDR3 bases are TGTGCCTGGTCGCGGGACAGGGGGCCTTCCTACAATGAGCAGTTCTTC.